Listed below are T cell receptor beta chains from one sample, sequenced in a study of blood T cell repertoires in COVID-19. Measured with immunoSEQ multiplex PCR; TCRdb has only the in-frame clones, and not every one. This sample carries 250,000 or so clones, approximately 80% of them seen once, and the ten largest clones take around 3.3%. What was sequenced was peripheral blood. The receptors stem from a woman between 18 and 29 years old with acute or convalescent COVID-19. Both conserved end residues are part of each CDR3. Each record gives: CDR3 length, J gene, V gene, CDR3 protein.

14,TRBJ1-1,TRBV19,CASSTYTGNGEAFF
15,TRBJ2-6,TRBV27,CASSLVHSGANVLTF
14,TRBJ2-3,TRBV2,CASNPNGGGDTQYF
12,TRBJ1-2,TRBV2,CASRATGVGYTF
13,TRBJ1-5,TRBV30,CAWSALSNQPQHF
19,TRBJ2-1,TRBV28,CASSLNGLVGVEMQDEQFF
17,TRBJ2-3,TRBV6-1,CASSDWRGQGLSDTQYF
16,TRBJ2-2,TRBV18,CASSPSGQGFSGELFF
14,TRBJ1-6,TRBV20-1,CSASWRAFNSPLHF
17,TRBJ2-2,TRBV2,CASSAPGRVWETGELFF
15,TRBJ1-1,TRBV11-2,CASSLEVRQNTEAFF
15,TRBJ2-5,TRBV3-1/TRBV3-2,CASSQAAGGPRTQYF
14,TRBJ1-2,TRBV7-9,CASSWPGGNVGYTF
14,TRBJ2-2,TRBV6-4,CASSASGSTGELFF
18,TRBJ2-1,TRBV15,CATSTRDRAFIPSDEQFF
14,TRBJ2-1,TRBV10-1,CASSGGQGANEQFF
15,TRBJ1-2,TRBV10-3,CAISESTGAGYGYTF
17,TRBJ1-6,TRBV30,CAWTGGDWSSYNSPLHF
15,TRBJ2-7,TRBV14,CASSQVLAGLYEQYF
16,TRBJ2-2,TRBV9,CASSVGDSRIAGELFF
14,TRBJ1-4,TRBV6-5,CASSSADSNEKLFF
12,TRBJ2-1,TRBV19,CASSIPGNEQFF
15,TRBJ2-3,TRBV2,CASTSLRLEADTQYF
17,TRBJ2-3,TRBV2,CAGRTSGRAGHTDTQYF
14,TRBJ1-5,TRBV18,CASSSGFSNQPQHF
16,TRBJ2-7,TRBV12-1,CASSSRTGDTSYEQYF
12,TRBJ1-1,TRBV29-1,CSVGQVATEAFF
13,TRBJ2-3,TRBV6-1,CASSELRGDTQYF
11,TRBJ2-2,TRBV7-9,CASSSQWELFF
13,TRBJ2-1,TRBV29-1,CSVLLWTVNEQFF
15,TRBJ2-7,TRBV27,CASSFLGEDTYEQYF
15,TRBJ1-6,TRBV2,CASSGLPWGRSPLHF
15,TRBJ2-1,TRBV10-3,CAIRNPGTDPNEQFF
15,TRBJ2-3,TRBV27,CASSEGDRGQDTQYF
17,TRBJ1-2,TRBV24-1,CATSDSPGTGGNYGYTF
12,TRBJ1-1,TRBV12-3/TRBV12-4,CASSYTETEAFF
16,TRBJ1-1,TRBV14,CASSQDVGTGLTEAFF
14,TRBJ2-7,TRBV6-5,CASSYAGSSYEQYF
13,TRBJ1-2,TRBV11-2,CASSFGQKYGYTF
13,TRBJ2-5,TRBV5-1,CASSFEGEETQYF
12,TRBJ1-2,TRBV3-1/TRBV3-2,CASSQGTGGYTF
17,TRBJ1-5,TRBV2,CASSEALQGVSNQPQHF
14,TRBJ1-4,TRBV30,CAWSVPGEREKLFF
15,TRBJ1-5,TRBV7-2,CASSSGHISNQPQHF
14,TRBJ2-7,TRBV11-2,CASSSRQDLDEQYF
16,TRBJ1-5,TRBV4-2,CASSPSTGGSNQPQHF
17,TRBJ1-2,TRBV27,CASSLSFRNRNHYGYTF
17,TRBJ1-5,TRBV19,CASSRQRQGLDDQPQHF
14,TRBJ1-1,TRBV7-6,CASSYRGWGTEAFF
16,TRBJ2-2,TRBV7-2,CASSLSGTGNTGELFF
16,TRBJ2-2,TRBV19,CASSIAAEINTGELFF
14,TRBJ2-7,TRBV6-5,CASSFTHRAYEQYF
18,TRBJ2-5,TRBV10-3,CAIRSTSGRPPPPETQYF
17,TRBJ2-7,TRBV6-2/TRBV6-3,CASSYSVGLPSSYEQYF